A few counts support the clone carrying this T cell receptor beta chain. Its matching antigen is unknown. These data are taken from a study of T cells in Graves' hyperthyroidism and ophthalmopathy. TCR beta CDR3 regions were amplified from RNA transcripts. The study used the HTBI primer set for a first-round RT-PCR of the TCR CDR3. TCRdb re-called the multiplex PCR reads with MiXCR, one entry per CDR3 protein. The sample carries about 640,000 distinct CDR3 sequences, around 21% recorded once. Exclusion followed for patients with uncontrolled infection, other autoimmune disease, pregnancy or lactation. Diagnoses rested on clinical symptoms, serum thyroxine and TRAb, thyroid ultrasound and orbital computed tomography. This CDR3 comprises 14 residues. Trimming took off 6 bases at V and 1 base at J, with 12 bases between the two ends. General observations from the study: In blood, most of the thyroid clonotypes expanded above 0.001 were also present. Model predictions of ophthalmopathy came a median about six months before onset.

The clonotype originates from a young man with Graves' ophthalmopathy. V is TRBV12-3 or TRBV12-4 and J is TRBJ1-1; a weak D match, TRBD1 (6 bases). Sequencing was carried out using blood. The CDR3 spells CASRATGRNTEAFF. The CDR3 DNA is TGTGCCAGCAGGGCTACAGGGCGGAACACTGAAGCTTTCTTT.